The clone carrying this T cell receptor (beta chain) was observed a handful of times. V gave up 3 bases and J gave up 7 bases, with 16 bases separating them. Germline CDR1 is LNHDA and CDR2 is SQIVND (reference sequence). This CDR3 has 15 amino acids. The record originates from a study of blood T cell repertoires in COVID-19. Overall study context: COVID-19 samples from acute and convalescent phases originated in the United States, Italy and Spain.

Study processing details: Estimation of nucleated cell counts was performed using reference gene primer amplification. Method: immunoSEQ multiplex PCR; TCRdb's copy keeps in-frame clones and lacks some. The D gene and trimming were derived from the DNA, and the V and J assignments and clone size from that table. The profile covers 350,000 or so clones, with about four fifths appearing a single time and about 2.7% taken by the ten largest. Sequenced input: peripheral blood. The clonotype comes from a man aged 30 to 39 with active or convalescent COVID-19. V usage is TRBV19 and J usage is TRBJ2-1; the D gene is possibly TRBD2 (5 bases). The CDR3 DNA reads as TGTGCCAGTAGTATTACTGGTAGCCCGGGGAATGAGCAGTTCTTC. It is translated as CASSITGSPGNEQFF.